The 16 T cell receptor beta chains presented below share a single source sample, sequenced in a study of blood T cell repertoires in COVID-19. The method was immunoSEQ multiplex PCR; TCRdb's version includes in-frame clones alone and lacks a portion of them. Here the sample spans hundreds of thousands of clones, approximately 90% being singletons. The sequenced sample consisted of PBMCs or T cells enriched from blood (not recorded which). These receptors came from an older woman in a cohort exposed to, infected with or recovered from COVID-19 (not recorded which).

This clone has only a few counts. The rearrangement joins TRBV5-1 to TRBJ2-1; D possibly corresponds to TRBD1 (5 bases). Trimming shortened V by 4 bases and J by 7 bases, and 12 bases separated the two germline ends. The CDR3 contains 13 residues. Germline V gene lookup returns CDR1 SGHRS and CDR2 YFSETQ. This CDR3 is CASSQGSANEQFF. In DNA, the CDR3 is TGCGCCAGCAGCCAGGGCTCAGCGAATGAGCAGTTCTTC.

This clone was seen a few times. This rearrangement joins TRBV28 to TRBJ1-5; tentative D call: TRBD1 (5 bases). The V end lost 1 base, the J end lost 2 bases, and 12 bases lay between the germline ends. The CDR3 length is 16 residues. Germline loops: CDR1 MDHEN, CDR2 SYDVKM. The CDR3 bases are TGTGCCAGCAGTTTATTAGGGGTATCTGGCAATCAGCCCCAGCATTTT. Translated: CASSLLGVSGNQPQHF.

The chain links TRBV28 to TRBJ1-4; perhaps TRBD1 as D (6 bases). The CDR3 totals 15 residues. The V end lost 5 bases, the J end lost 4 bases, and 14 bases lay between the germline ends. Germline values: CDR1 MDHEN, CDR2 SYDVKM. The CDR3 nucleotides read TGTGCCAGCAGTACCGGTACAGGGTATAATGAAAAACTGTTTTTT. Protein sequence: CASSTGTGYNEKLFF.

The CDR3 is CASSLEGSSGNTIYF. For the CDR3, the DNA is TGTGCCAGCAGCTTAGAGGGAAGCTCTGGAAACACCATATATTTT. J is TRBJ1-3 and V is TRBV7-3; D not resolved. CDR3 length: 15 residues. V lost 2 bases, J lost 0 bases, and 8 bases lay in between. CDR1 and CDR2 (germline): SGHTA, FQGTGA.

The V call is TRBV6-5, the J call TRBJ2-2, with 12 bases matching TRBD2. The junction had 5 bases not matched to a gene; V was cut back by 6 bases and J by 6 bases. The CDR3 extends over 15 amino acids. In germline, CDR1 is MNHEY, CDR2 SVGAGI. This CDR3 reads CASRQTSGGAGELFF. The CDR3 DNA reads TGTGCCAGCAGGCAGACTAGCGGGGGCGCCGGGGAGCTGTTTTTT.

This rearrangement joins TRBV19 to TRBJ2-1, with 12 bases fitting TRBD2. The germline V gene encodes CDR1 LNHDA and CDR2 SQIVND (reference sequence). CDR3 length: 17 amino acids. CDR3 nucleotide sequence: TGTGTACGTAGCGCTAGCGGGAGGGGGGGGTCTAACAATGAGCAGTTCTTC. This gives the protein CVRSASGRGGSNNEQFF.

The genes are TRBV2 and TRBJ2-5; the D gene is possibly TRBD2 (7 bases). V lost 2 bases, J lost 1 base, and 11 bases lay in between. There are 15 residues in the CDR3. Germline V CDR1 and CDR2: SNHLY, FYNNEI. CDR3 sequence reads: CASSEWGGLQETQYF. As DNA, the CDR3 is TGTGCCAGCAGTGAATGGGGGGGCCTCCAAGAGACCCAGTACTTC.

V and J are TRBV6-5 and TRBJ2-7; 8 nucleotides agree with TRBD1. J gave up 2 bases and V 5 bases, and 5 bases lay outside the gene matches. CDR1 MNHEY and CDR2 SVGAGI come from the germline V gene. This CDR3 has 14 residues. DNA of the CDR3: TGTGCCAGCAGTCTCTGGACAGGGACCTACGAGCAGTACTTC. This encodes CASSLWTGTYEQYF.

The rearrangement uses TRBV28 and TRBJ2-7; D might be TRBD2 (6 bases). CDR1 MDHEN and CDR2 SYDVKM come from the germline V gene. CDR3 length equals 13 residues. V lost 8 bases and J 0 bases, leaving 11 bases between the germline ends. CDR3 amino acids: CASRGRSSYEQYF. CDR3 nucleotides: TGTGCCAGCCGGGGGAGAAGCTCCTACGAGCAGTACTTC.

V usage is TRBV6-1 and J usage is TRBJ2-3; TRBD2 aligns across 14 bases. The J segment lost 2 bases and the V segment lost 4 bases, leaving 8 bases of the junction unmatched. This CDR3 is built from 18 residues. CDR1 and CDR2 (germline): MNHNS, SASEGT. For the CDR3, the DNA is TGTGCCAGCAGTGGAGTGGGACTAGCGGGAGTCCCCACAGATACGCAGTATTTT. Protein: CASSGVGLAGVPTDTQYF.

The genes are TRBV5-8 and TRBJ2-7; D remains ambiguous. Germline V gene sequence: CDR1 SGHTS, CDR2 YDEGEE. Trimming took 5 bases from V and 7 from J, leaving 13 bases between them. The CDR3 has 12 amino acids. This chain's CDR3 is CASRQATAEQYF. The CDR3 nucleotides are TGTGCCAGCAGGCAGGCCACTGCGGAGCAGTACTTC.

The gene calls are TRBV6-5 and TRBJ2-5; D might be TRBD2 (6 bases). CDR3 length: 12 residues. V lost 6 bases, J lost 2 bases, and 7 bases lay in between. Germline V gene data show CDR1 as MNHEY and CDR2 as SVGAGI. The CDR3, as DNA: TGTGCCAGCAGAGCGGGTCAAGAGACCCAGTACTTC. It is translated as CASRAGQETQYF.

This chain links TRBV5-1 with TRBJ2-3, with TRBD2 identical over 7 bases. V trimming: 0 bases; J trimming: 3 bases; junction bases outside the gene matches: 4. This CDR3 comprises 15 residues. Germline CDR1 reads SGHRS; CDR2 reads YFSETQ. DNA for the CDR3: TGCGCCAGCAGCTTGGGGGCGGGAGTTACAGATACGCAGTATTTT. This gives the protein CASSLGAGVTDTQYF.

V and J are TRBV7-8 and TRBJ2-7, with 9 bases that match TRBD2. The CDR3 extends over 15 amino acids. The V and J ends lost 4 bases and 2 bases, in that order; junction bases with no gene match: 6. The germline V gene encodes CDR1 SGHVS and CDR2 FQNEAQ. The CDR3 DNA follows: TGTGCCAGCAGCTCGGGACTAGCCGCACCCTACGAGCAGTACTTC. Amino acid sequence: CASSSGLAAPYEQYF.

J is TRBJ2-3 and V is TRBV7-2; 9 nucleotides align to TRBD1. CDR1 is SGHTA, CDR2 FQGNSA, per germline. The CDR3 consists of 16 residues. Trimming cost V 0 bases and J 4 bases; bases outside gene matches: 5. The CDR3 region is CASSLAGTGPSDTQYF. CDR3 DNA: TGTGCCAGCAGCTTAGCCGGGACAGGGCCTTCAGATACGCAGTATTTT. The whole variable domain, filled in from reference TRBV7-2 and TRBJ2-3, reads GAGVSQSPSNKVTEKGKDVELRCDPISGHTALYWYRQSLGQGLEFLIYFQGNSAPDKSGLPSDRFSAERTGGSVSTLTIQRTQQEDSAVYLCASSLAGTGPSDTQYFGPGTRLTVL.

The chain links TRBV28 to TRBJ1-2, with 8 bases aligning to TRBD1. Germline CDR1 reads MDHEN; CDR2 reads SYDVKM. Losses at the gene ends were 0 bases for V and 6 bases for J; bases not matched to a gene: 9. The CDR3 extends over 16 amino acids. The CDR3 reads CASSLWSGQDRDGYTF. Written as DNA, the CDR3 is TGTGCCAGCAGTTTATGGTCGGGACAGGATCGGGATGGCTACACCTTC.